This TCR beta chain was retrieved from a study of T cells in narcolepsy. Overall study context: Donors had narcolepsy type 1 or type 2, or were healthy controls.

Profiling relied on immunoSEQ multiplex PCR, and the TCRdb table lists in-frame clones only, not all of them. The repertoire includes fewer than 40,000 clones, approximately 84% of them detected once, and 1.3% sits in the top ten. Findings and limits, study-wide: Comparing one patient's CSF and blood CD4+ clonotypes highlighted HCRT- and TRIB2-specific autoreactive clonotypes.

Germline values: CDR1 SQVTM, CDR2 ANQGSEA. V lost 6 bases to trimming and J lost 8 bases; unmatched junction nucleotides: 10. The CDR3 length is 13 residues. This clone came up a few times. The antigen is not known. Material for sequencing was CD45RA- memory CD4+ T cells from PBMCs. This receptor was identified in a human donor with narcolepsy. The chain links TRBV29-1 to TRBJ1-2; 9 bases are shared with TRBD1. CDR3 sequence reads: CSVTNTGGEGYTF. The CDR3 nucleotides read TGCAGCGTGACAAACACAGGGGGCGAAGGCTACACCTTC. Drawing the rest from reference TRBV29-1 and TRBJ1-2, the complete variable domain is SAVISQKPSRDICQRGTSLTIQCQVDSQVTMMFWYRQQPGQSLTLIATANQGSEATYESGFVIDKFPISRPNLTFSTLTVSNMSPEDSSIYLCSVTNTGGEGYTFGSGTRLTVV.